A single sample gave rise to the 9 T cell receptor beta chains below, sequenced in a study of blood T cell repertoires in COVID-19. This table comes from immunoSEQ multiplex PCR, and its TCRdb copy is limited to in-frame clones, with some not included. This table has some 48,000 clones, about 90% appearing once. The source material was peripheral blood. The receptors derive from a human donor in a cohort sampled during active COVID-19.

The CDR3: CASSLAGAIDEQFF. CDR3 nucleotide sequence: TGTGCCAGCAGTTTGGCGGGGGCCATCGATGAGCAGTTCTTC. The J gene is TRBJ2-1, the V gene TRBV6-2 or TRBV6-3; D perhaps matches TRBD2 (7 bases). CDR1 and CDR2 (germline): MNHEY, SVGEGT. The CDR3 spans 14 residues. Trimming left V 4 bases short and J 8 bases short, with 15 bases between.

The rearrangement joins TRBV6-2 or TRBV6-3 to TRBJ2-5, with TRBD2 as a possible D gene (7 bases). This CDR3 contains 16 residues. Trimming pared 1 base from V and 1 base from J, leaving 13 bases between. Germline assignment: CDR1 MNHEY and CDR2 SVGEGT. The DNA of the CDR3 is TGTGCCAGCAGTTACTTGTGGGCGGGGGCCCAAGAGACCCAGTACTTC. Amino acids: CASSYLWAGAQETQYF.

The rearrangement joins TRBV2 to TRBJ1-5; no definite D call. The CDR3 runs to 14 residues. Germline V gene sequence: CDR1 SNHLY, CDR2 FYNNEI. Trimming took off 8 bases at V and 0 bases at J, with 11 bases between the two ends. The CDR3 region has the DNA TGTGCCAGCCGAGAGAGATATAGCAATCAGCCCCAGCATTTT. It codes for CASRERYSNQPQHF.

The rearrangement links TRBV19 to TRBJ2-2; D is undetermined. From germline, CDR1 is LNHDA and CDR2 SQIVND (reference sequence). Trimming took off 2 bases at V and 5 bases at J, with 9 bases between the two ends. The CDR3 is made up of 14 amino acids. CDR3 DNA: TGTGCCAGTAGTATAAACAGAGAAACCGGGGAGCTGTTTTTT. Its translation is CASSINRETGELFF.

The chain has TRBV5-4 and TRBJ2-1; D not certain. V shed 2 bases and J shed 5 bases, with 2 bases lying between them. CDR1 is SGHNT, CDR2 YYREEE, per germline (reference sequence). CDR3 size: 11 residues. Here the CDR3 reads CASSFNNEQFF. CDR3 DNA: TGTGCCAGCAGCTTTAACAATGAGCAGTTCTTC.

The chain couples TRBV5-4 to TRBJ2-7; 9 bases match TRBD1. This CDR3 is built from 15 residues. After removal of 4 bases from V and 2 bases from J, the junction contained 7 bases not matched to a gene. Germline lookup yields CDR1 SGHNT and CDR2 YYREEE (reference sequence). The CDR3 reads CASSPGGQGTYEQYF. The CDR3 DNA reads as TGTGCCAGCAGCCCTGGGGGACAGGGAACCTACGAGCAGTACTTC.

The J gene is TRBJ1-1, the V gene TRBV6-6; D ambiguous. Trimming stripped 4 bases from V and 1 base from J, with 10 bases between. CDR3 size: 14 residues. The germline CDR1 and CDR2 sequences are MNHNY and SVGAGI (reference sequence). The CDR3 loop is CASSSYRANTEAFF. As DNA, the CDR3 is TGTGCCAGCAGTTCGTATCGAGCGAACACTGAAGCTTTCTTT.

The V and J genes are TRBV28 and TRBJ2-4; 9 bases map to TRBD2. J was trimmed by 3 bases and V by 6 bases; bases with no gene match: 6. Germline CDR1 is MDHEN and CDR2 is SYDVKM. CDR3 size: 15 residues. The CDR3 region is CASSTAGGGKNIQYF. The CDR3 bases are TGTGCCAGCAGCACAGCGGGAGGAGGCAAAAACATTCAGTACTTC.

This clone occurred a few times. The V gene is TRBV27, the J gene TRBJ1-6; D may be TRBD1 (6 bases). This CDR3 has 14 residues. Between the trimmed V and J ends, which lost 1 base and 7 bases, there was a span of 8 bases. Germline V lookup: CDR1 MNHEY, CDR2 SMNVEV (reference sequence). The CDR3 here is CASSLLGANSPLHF. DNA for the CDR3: TGTGCCAGCAGTTTATTGGGGGCAAATTCACCCCTCCACTTT.